What follows are 29 T cell receptor beta chains derived from one specimen sequenced in a study of identifying expanded T cells in peripheral blood. Produced via immunoSEQ multiplex PCR; TCRdb's table is partial and in-frame only. The table shows about 58,000 clones, with approximately 89% occurring only once. Sequencing was done on a sample of blood. The receptors derive from a person aged 18-70 years in good health.

This chain joins TRBV10-3 and TRBJ1-6; D possibly corresponds to TRBD1 (5 bases). This CDR3 is 15 amino acids long. Trimming cost V 0 bases and J 7 bases, with 10 bases left between them. In germline, CDR1 is ENHRY, CDR2 SYGVKD. CDR3 loop: CAISESGQGNSPLHF. The CDR3 DNA reads as TGTGCCATCAGTGAGTCTGGGCAGGGCAATTCACCCCTCCACTTT.

The rearrangement uses TRBV6-6 and TRBJ2-5; D remains unclear. The V gene lost 4 bases and the J gene lost 4 bases, with 10 bases spanning the gap. Germline assignment: CDR1 MNHNY and CDR2 SVGAGI (reference sequence). This CDR3 comprises 13 residues. CDR3 protein: CASSSPPGETQYF. Written as DNA, the CDR3 is TGTGCCAGCAGTTCCCCGCCGGGAGAGACCCAGTACTTC.

This clone is labeled as medium-sized. The gene calls are TRBV6-1 and TRBJ2-7; 7 nucleotides agree with TRBD2. Unmatched junction bases numbered 9, after V lost 4 bases and J lost 3 bases. Germline CDR1 MNHNS, CDR2 SASEGT. The CDR3 is 15 amino acids. The CDR3 DNA reads as TGTGCCAGCAGTGGATTAAGCGGGGAGGACTACGAGCAGTACTTC. This translates into CASSGLSGEDYEQYF.

The chain couples TRBV4-2 to TRBJ1-3; 8 bases match TRBD1. Germline-derived CDR1 and CDR2 are LGHNA and YNFKEQ. V was pared by 0 bases and J by 4 bases, with 5 bases of the junction left unmatched. CDR3 length equals 16 residues. In nucleotides, the CDR3 is TGTGCCAGCAGCCAAGAGCAGGGGGCGCCGGGAAACACCATATATTTT. It translates to CASSQEQGAPGNTIYF.

Written as DNA, the CDR3 is TGTGCCAGCAGCTTAGCGGGGGACGGTTACAATGAGCAGTTCTTC. Amino acid sequence: CASSLAGDGYNEQFF. The chain combines TRBV7-9 with TRBJ2-1; TRBD1 or TRBD2 may be the D gene (5 bases each). The germline V gene has CDR1 SEHNR and CDR2 FQNEAQ (reference sequence). The CDR3 is 15 amino acids. V gave up 0 bases and J gave up 4 bases, with 10 bases separating them.

The chain has TRBV18 and TRBJ2-7; TRBD2 aligns across 12 bases. The CDR3 runs 16 residues. V dropped 3 bases and J dropped 5; count of bases not matched to a gene: 8. Germline-derived CDR1 and CDR2 are KGHSH and LQKENI. The CDR3 DNA reads TGTGCCAGCTCACCGGACGGACTAGCGGGAATCGACGAGCAGTACTTC. Its protein is CASSPDGLAGIDEQYF.

This clone was found once. The junction shows a germline mismatch at one end, possibly a read error. This rearrangement joins TRBV7-7 to TRBJ2-3, with D possibly being TRBD2 (6 bases). The CDR3 length is 12 residues. CDR1 and CDR2 from the germline V gene are SSHAT and FNYEAQ (reference sequence). The CDR3 region is CASSLAGGTQYF. CDR3 DNA sequence: TGTGCTAGCAGCCTAGCCGGGGGAACGCAGTATTTT.

V and J are TRBV19 and TRBJ1-4, with D unresolved. Trimming took 4 bases from V and 6 from J, leaving 12 bases between them. The CDR3 covers 14 residues. Germline V gene data show CDR1 as LNHDA and CDR2 as SQIVND (reference sequence). For the CDR3, the DNA is TGTGCCAGTAGTAGGCAGTCGACCCATGAAAAACTGTTTTTT. It is translated as CASSRQSTHEKLFF.

In DNA, the CDR3 is TGCAGCGTTGACCGACTAGCGGGAGCCCGCGAGCAGTTCTTC. Translated: CSVDRLAGAREQFF. The rearrangement joins TRBV29-1 to TRBJ2-1; 12 bases agree with TRBD2. Germline V CDR1 and CDR2: SQVTM, ANQGSEA. The trim removed 3 bases at V and 10 bases at J, leaving 7 bases unmatched. The CDR3 runs 14 residues.

The chain uses TRBV7-3 and TRBJ2-3, with D possibly being TRBD2 (6 bases). Deletions cut 3 bases from V and 1 base from J, with 17 bases between. Per the germline V gene, CDR1 is SGHTA and CDR2 is FQGTGA. The CDR3 spans 17 residues. CDR3 protein: CASSLKRAGRGTDTQYF. The CDR3 DNA follows: TGTGCCAGCAGCTTGAAAAGGGCGGGACGGGGCACAGATACGCAGTATTTT.

The chain has TRBV18 and TRBJ2-3; D is possibly TRBD2 (6 bases). The length of the CDR3 is 16 residues. CDR1 KGHSH and CDR2 LQKENI come from the germline V gene. Between the trimmed V and J ends, which lost 1 base and 4 bases, there was a span of 15 bases. This CDR3 reads CASSPLTSGGADTQYF. The CDR3, as DNA: TGTGCCAGCTCACCACTCACGAGCGGCGGGGCAGATACGCAGTATTTT.

This chain joins TRBV18 and TRBJ1-1, with unresolved D. The germline V and J ends were trimmed by 0 bases and 1 base, with 6 bases remaining between them. From germline, CDR1 is KGHSH and CDR2 LQKENI. The CDR3 is 14 amino acids. CDR3 residues: CASSPPLGNTEAFF. In DNA, the CDR3 is TGTGCCAGCTCACCACCGCTCGGGAACACTGAAGCTTTCTTT.

The J gene is TRBJ2-2, the V gene TRBV5-4, with D tentatively TRBD2 (5 bases). V gave up 4 bases and J gave up 7 bases, with 11 bases separating them. The CDR3 totals 13 residues. CDR1 SGHNT and CDR2 YYREEE come from the germline V gene (reference sequence). The CDR3 spells CASSPGVGGELFF. For the CDR3, the DNA is TGTGCCAGCAGCCCCGGGGTAGGCGGGGAGCTGTTTTTT.

About this clone itself: The junction departs from germline at one end; a sequencing error may be responsible. The genes are TRBV11-2 and TRBJ2-7; D remains unclear. Germline values: CDR1 SGHAT, CDR2 FQNNGV. This CDR3 is 13 amino acids long. Here the CDR3 reads CASSLVQRRDIDF. The CDR3 DNA sequence: TGTGCCAGCAGCTTAGTACAAAGGCGAGACATCGACTTC.

V usage is TRBV9 and J usage is TRBJ1-1; no clear D gene. Trimming pared 4 bases from V and 5 bases from J, leaving 12 bases between. Germline V gene lookup returns CDR1 SGDLS and CDR2 YYNGEE. The CDR3 runs to 13 residues. Here the CDR3 DNA reads TGTGCCAGCAGCACTTCGAGGGATACTGAAGCTTTCTTT. Encoded protein: CASSTSRDTEAFF.

This clone was picked up one time. The rearrangement links TRBV9 to TRBJ1-1; tentatively, D is TRBD1 (5 bases). The CDR3 is 13 residues long. Trimming shortened V by 3 bases and J by 11 bases, and 17 bases separated the two germline ends. Germline loops: CDR1 SGDLS, CDR2 YYNGEE. The CDR3 here is CASSASGSPRAFF. The CDR3 DNA is TGTGCCAGCAGCGCTTCAGGGTCACCTAGGGCTTTCTTT.

This chain links TRBV7-3 with TRBJ2-1; D perhaps matches TRBD1 (5 bases). This CDR3 is 15 amino acids long. V shed 5 bases and J shed 0 bases, with 11 bases lying between them. Germline V CDR1 and CDR2: SGHTA, FQGTGA. CDR3 protein: CASSQSGLSYNEQFF. DNA for the CDR3: TGTGCCAGCAGCCAATCAGGGCTCTCCTACAATGAGCAGTTCTTC.

The genes are TRBV2 and TRBJ2-3; a weak D match, TRBD2 (6 bases). Trimming removed 4 bases from V and 1 base from J, with 9 bases in between. Per the germline V gene, CDR1 is SNHLY and CDR2 is FYNNEI. The CDR3 is 14 amino acids. This CDR3 is CASSVEGRTDTQYF. In nucleotides, the CDR3 is TGTGCCAGCAGTGTGGAGGGGCGCACAGATACGCAGTATTTT. Supplemented by reference TRBV2 and TRBJ2-3, the full variable domain reads EPEVTQTPSHQVTQMGQEVILRCVPISNHLYFYWYRQILGQKVEFLVSFYNNEISEKSEIFDDQFSVERPDGSNFTLKIRSTKLEDSAMYFCASSVEGRTDTQYFGPGTRLTVL.

The chain is built from TRBV6-5 and TRBJ2-1; tentative D call: TRBD2 (7 bases). Germline V lookup: CDR1 MNHEY, CDR2 SVGAGI. V lost 1 base, J lost 6 bases, and 13 bases lay in between. CDR3 length: 15 amino acids. The CDR3: CASSYYGGRGNEQFF. CDR3 nucleotide sequence: TGTGCCAGCAGTTACTACGGGGGGCGAGGCAATGAGCAGTTCTTC.

V gene TRBV5-1 combines with J gene TRBJ2-3, with unresolved D. The CDR3 has 12 amino acids. Per the germline V gene, CDR1 is SGHRS and CDR2 is YFSETQ. V was shortened by 4 bases and J by 6 bases, with 9 bases between the two germline ends. CDR3 DNA: TGCGCCAGCAGCCCGAATGAGGATACGCAGTATTTT. Its translation is CASSPNEDTQYF.

The chain joins TRBV5-1 to TRBJ2-5, with TRBD2 matching over 12 bases. Germline-derived CDR1 and CDR2 are SGHRS and YFSETQ. J was trimmed by 3 bases and V by 5 bases; bases with no gene match: 2. There are 14 residues in the CDR3. The CDR3 region is CASRRTSGEETQYF. CDR3 bases: TGCGCCAGCAGAAGGACTAGCGGGGAAGAGACCCAGTACTTC.

V and J are TRBV11-3 and TRBJ1-6; 8 bases agree with TRBD1. The V gene end was trimmed by 5 bases and the J gene end by 7 bases; junction bases not matched to a gene: 13. The CDR3 totals 17 residues. The germline gives CDR1 SGHNT, CDR2 YENEEA. The CDR3 loop is CASSPDRGLGANSPLHF. In DNA form, the CDR3 reads TGTGCCAGCAGCCCAGACAGGGGATTAGGGGCCAATTCACCCCTCCACTTT.

This clone was seen a few times. This sequence joins TRBV7-8 and TRBJ1-1; D is unclear. Germline V gives CDR1 SGHVS, CDR2 FQNEAQ. V lost 4 bases and J lost 2, with 14 bases in between. The CDR3 spans 15 residues. CDR3 nucleotides: TGTGCCAGCAGCTACGGTTTTCCGTTAAACACTGAAGCTTTCTTT. This translates into CASSYGFPLNTEAFF.

V usage is TRBV7-2 and J usage is TRBJ2-3; D is possibly TRBD2 (5 bases). Trimming took 2 bases from V and 1 from J, leaving 10 bases between them. Germline V gives CDR1 SGHTA, CDR2 FQGNSA. This CDR3 is 15 amino acids long. DNA of the CDR3: TGTGCCAGCAGCTTATTGGTGCGGGGCACAGATACGCAGTATTTT. This translates into CASSLLVRGTDTQYF.

This chain links TRBV5-1 with TRBJ1-2; no firm D call. Germline CDR1 SGHRS, CDR2 YFSETQ. Trimming stripped 1 base from V and 8 bases from J, with 9 bases between. There are 12 residues in the CDR3. The CDR3 DNA reads TGCGCCAGCAGCTTGTCCGGGGAAGGCTACACCTTC. Translation: CASSLSGEGYTF.

This chain joins TRBV5-6 and TRBJ1-2, with D unclear. The V gene's germline CDR1 is SGHDT and CDR2 YYEEEE. The CDR3 runs to 15 residues. Trimming took 4 bases from V and 1 from J, leaving 14 bases between them. CDR3 in amino acids: CASSRAGGDNYGYTF. The CDR3 DNA reads TGTGCCAGCAGCCGTGCAGGTGGGGATAACTATGGCTACACCTTC. Full variable domain (remainder filled in from reference TRBV5-6 and TRBJ1-2): DAGVTQSPTHLIKTRGQQVTLRCSPKSGHDTVSWYQQALGQGPQFIFQYYEEEERQRGNFPDRFSGHQFPNYSSELNVNALLLGDSALYLCASSRAGGDNYGYTFGSGTRLTVV.

The V call is TRBV7-2, the J call TRBJ2-7; possibly TRBD1 for D (5 bases). Germline V gives CDR1 SGHTA, CDR2 FQGNSA. CDR3 length: 16 residues. The V end was cut by 5 bases, the J end by 4 bases, with 21 bases between. The CDR3, as DNA: TGTGCCAGCAGCCGAATTGGACCAGGGAAGGAATACGAGCAGTACTTC. It codes for CASSRIGPGKEYEQYF.

The chain has TRBV25-1 and TRBJ1-2; D is ambiguous. V was trimmed by 4 bases and J by 2 bases, leaving 8 bases between them. From germline, CDR1 is MGHDK and CDR2 SYGVNS. The CDR3 length is 13 residues. The CDR3 region is CASSAGRNYGYTF. In nucleotides, the CDR3 is TGTGCCAGCAGTGCAGGAAGGAACTATGGCTACACCTTC.

The chain employs TRBV19 and TRBJ2-7; TRBD2 might be the D (5 bases). CDR3 length: 14 residues. Between the trimmed V and J ends, which lost 5 bases and 6 bases, there was a span of 17 bases. Germline loops: CDR1 LNHDA, CDR2 SQIVND (reference sequence). CDR3 region: CASSPPGRWGEQYF. CDR3 in DNA: TGTGCCAGTAGTCCCCCGGGAAGGTGGGGCGAGCAGTACTTC.